This T cell receptor beta chain comes out of a study of cytomegalovirus exposure and HLA in healthy donors (dated by TCRdb to about 2017). Describing the broader study: According to an earlier analysis of several hundred of the donors, 150 million to 200 million T cells yielded 95 million to 140 million unique TCR beta sequences and around 280 Gb of sequence data. Of the approximately 370 genotyped donors, approximately 81% were placed in the genetic ancestry cluster associated with self-reported Caucasian donors. High-throughput TCR immunosequencing, statistical association of individual TCRs with disease status, and machine learning were combined to predict cytomegalovirus infection status. To study patterns of TCR occurrence, a later analysis re-analyzed previously published TCR beta repertoires from 666 donors and added high-resolution HLA genotyping. Five DR-DQ haplotypes were treated as single units for association and clustering because of strong linkage in the cohort. The later analysis used no new phenotypic data to find candidate immune exposures, relying instead on TCR beta sequences and their occurrence across donors. The study aimed to test whether signatures of past pathogen exposure could be identified by cataloging public T cell receptors. In a later genetic analysis, genome-wide SNP genotypes for 398 of the 666 donors were used, and that subset was treated as a discovery cohort. In an earlier analysis of more than 550 of the donors, high-throughput TCR beta sequencing was used to judge whether each TCR beta V gene segment behaved as functional or pseudogenic. An early release covering roughly 640 HLA-typed donors comprised 250 to 350 gigabases of sequencing data and tens of millions of unique TCR sequences. All discovery cohort repertoires had been generated using a single sequencing platform. Both class I and class II loci were covered by HLA typing, at four-digit resolution. The study used immunosequencing to profile the T cell repertoires of approximately 650 subjects and linked those repertoires to cytomegalovirus serostatus. Among some 410 genotyped donors of the cohort, an average of roughly 230,000 unique TCR beta nucleotide sequences was sequenced per donor, of which approximately 19% were non-productive. In addition to the first cohort of 650 to 800 subjects, a separate validation cohort of some 120 different subjects was used. Typing coverage differed by locus: A, B, C, DRB1 and DQB1 were typed in about 620-630 donors, DQA1 in 500 to 550, DPA1 in 600 to 610, and DPB1 in 472. Donor age, sex, ethnicity and CMV serostatus were compiled alongside the repertoire data. Study-wide findings and limitations: The presence/absence analyses assumed that sequencing depth was roughly uniform across donors, and that assumption may not be true. The 87-base-pair reads could not distinguish some IMGT-functional V segments, including TRBV6-2 and TRBV6-3, so those segments were excluded. A further reported finding was that TCR beta sequences accurately predicted the HLA-A and HLA-B alleles for most subjects in the first cohort. Because HLA typing was unavailable for some donors at each locus, only the typed subset was used in association tests. A group of highly shared sequence variants was considered likely to be a technical artifact of the sequencing pipeline. According to the authors, the approach could potentially be generalized to other disease states and immunological phenotypes. A few of the identified cytomegalovirus-associated TCR beta chains were confirmed in vitro to be specific for cytomegalovirus antigens. At a false discovery rate of 0.05, a later analysis linked some 17,000 TCR beta sequences to specific HLA alleles. V-gene and J-gene trimming of TCR beta chains was associated with a missense DCLRE1C variant in a later genetic analysis, and the association was replicated in an independent cohort. Assigning TCR associations to individual alleles was difficult when HLA alleles, especially DR and DQ, strongly co-occurred. A later analysis found that most CMV-associated TCR beta chains appeared HLA-restricted, with HLA associations seemingly driven largely by CMV exposure. For the cohort, immune exposure information was limited to CMV serostatus. Approximately 18 rarely observed V segments, including chromosome 9 orphons, were excluded from the earlier analysis of almost 600 of the donors because counts were too low. The classifier was reported to diagnose cytomegalovirus status with high specificity and sensitivity in both the original and validation cohorts. According to a later analysis, TCR association rates differed among HLA loci, with DRB1 alleles showing the most associated TCRs and HLA-C alleles showing the fewest. The study gave a list of 150 to 200 TCR beta chains associated with cytomegalovirus. Compared with the roughly 670-donor mean, donors in an Asian-associated ancestry cluster had fewer N-insertions in productive TCRs, according to a later genetic analysis. Most TCR sequences were observed very rarely across donors, whereas some public TCRs were present in many individuals. Correlated functional status among segregating V segments might be attributable to linkage disequilibrium, but an unknown experimental factor could not be ruled out. In an earlier analysis of several hundred of the donors, most TCR beta V segments were observed in productive rearrangements about 90% or about 30% of the time, broadly matching IMGT annotations. In a later analysis, HLA-associated TCR beta chains were found to be more clonally expanded and to have lower generation probabilities than equally common non-associated chains. In this cohort, only TCR beta chains were sequenced, and detectable features were limited by the absence of alpha or paired-chain data. Several of the top co-occurrence clusters appeared to be linked to parvovirus B19, influenza, CMV and Epstein-Barr virus, according to a later analysis.

The junction shows trimming of 8 bases on V and 0 bases on J, and the gene matches do not reach 11 bases of it. The CDR3 runs 16 residues from the cysteine to the phenylalanine. Just CDR3 DNA is preserved here, 48 bases in frame from base 1. Via the germline V gene, CDR1 is MDHEN and CDR2 SYDVKM. The library was made by the immunoSEQ multiplex PCR assay. The multiplex PCR relied on a mix of 60 forward primers for TCR Vbeta segments and 13 reverse primers for TCR Jbeta segments. The CDR3 region of rearranged TCR beta genes was amplified from genomic DNA by a multiplex PCR assay. On the Illumina HiSeq System, the amplified TCR beta libraries were sequenced as 87-base-pair reads. The authors processed their data as follows. Across the roughly 700 repertoires, a later analysis counted approximately 83 million unique TCR beta chains, around 10 million of which were shared by at least two donors. Raw reads were error-corrected and collapsed into unique sequences with a nearest-neighbor algorithm that merged closely related sequences to remove PCR and sequencing errors. V, D and J gene segments were assigned by aligning CDR3 sequences to IMGT reference sequences. For a sequence to be retained, a match of at least six nucleotides to both a V gene segment and a J gene segment was required. Rearrangements were classified as productive when the CDR3 lacked stop codons and remained in frame with V and J, and all other rearrangements were classified as non-productive. CDR3 was defined by IMGT convention, running from the second conserved V-encoded cysteine to the conserved J-encoded phenylalanine. In an earlier analysis of approximately 590 of the donors, sequences lacking an unambiguous match to a single V gene segment were excluded. In an earlier analysis of 500 to 750 of the donors, V segments were called functional above 56.7% productive rearrangements and were called segregating when the between-donor standard deviation exceeded 5%. A statistical classification framework was built to diagnose cytomegalovirus status from the catalog of TCR beta chain sequences. In a later analysis, TCR nucleotide sequences were compared against IMGT/GENE-DB human TR gene sequences so that V and J genes could be assigned. The TCRdist pipeline was used in a later analysis to assign CDR3 sequences and most-parsimonious VDJ recombination scenarios. In a later analysis, each TCR beta chain was defined by its CDR3 amino acid sequence together with its V-gene family, and reads without a unique V-gene family were excluded. In a later analysis, several hundred highly shared, low-generation-probability nucleotide sequences were removed to address suspected cross-contamination and a sequencing artifact. In a later analysis, a clonal expansion index for each public chain was calculated from normalized within-repertoire ranks of inferred template counts. Generation probabilities in a later analysis came from a VDJ recombination model fitted to out-of-frame rearrangements, and those results were checked against IGoR. A later analysis scored TCR-TCR, TCR-HLA and TCR-CMV co-occurrence with hypergeometric tests, applying a repertoire-size bias correction to TCR pairs. To estimate false discovery rates, a later analysis permuted the HLA or CMV assignments 20 times. In a later analysis, co-occurring TCRs were grouped using DBSCAN, and TCRdist sequence similarity was added for clustering within HLA-allele-positive subsets. For co-occurrence clustering, repertoires with fewer than 30,000 or more than 120,000 public chains were excluded, along with four or five repertoires with anomalous nucleotide sharing. This is the immuneACCESS table as TCRdb keeps it, with only in-frame sequences that have V and J called. A part of the clones is gone; compared with another copy, unresolved V genes explain less than half, and the rest is unexplained. The V and J calls and clone size are taken from that table; D and trimming were inferred from the DNA. A total of 140,000 to 150,000 clones appear in this sample, roughly 80% of them only once. The ten largest clones represent 6.7% of the sample.

In the case of this clone: The antigen this receptor binds is unknown. The record has no base qualities; no much larger clone is one base away.

The cohort was made up of 650 to 700 healthy bone marrow donors. Cohort members were all nominally healthy when sampled, although unrecorded immune exposures were likely present. The donor tested CMV seropositive, placing the donor among the roughly 300 seropositive members of the cohort. Every donor gave a peripheral blood sample, and the peripheral blood mononuclear cells from that sample were used for TCR beta sequencing. Genomic DNA was extracted from the blood cell samples with the Qiagen DNeasy Blood Extraction Kit. Recombination linked TRBV28 to TRBJ2-7, with 9 middle bases fitting TRBD2. Sequencing was done on a sample of PBMCs. This TCR came from a woman between 40 and 55 years old in good health and CMV-seropositive. This receptor carries the CDR3 CASAQWSGGSSYEQYF. The DNA reads TGTGCCAGCGCCCAGTGGAGCGGGGGGTCCTCCTACGAGCAGTACTTC.